A selection of T cell receptor beta chains follows, all from one sample in a study of beta chain features in type 1 diabetes. The protocol was immunoSEQ multiplex PCR, while the TCRdb copy is restricted to in-frame clones and leaves out a portion. The repertoire consists of 160,000 or so clones, with approximately 9.1% occurring once and the leading ten covering less than 3%. What was sequenced was central memory CD4+ T cells from blood. Receptor source: a woman aged 18 to 35 in good health. The CDR3 runs from the conserved cysteine through the conserved F or W. The D gene is left open where the match is weak. Not every row has a clone size; where given, it reads once, few, many or a size class.

TRBD1	TRBV30	few	TRBJ1-5	CAWSGTGGQPQHF	TGTGCCTGGAGTGGGACAGGAGGACAGCCCCAGCATTTT
TRBD1	TRBV7-2	few	TRBJ1-4	CASSSLQGGGYGEKLFF	TGTGCCAGCAGCTCGCTACAGGGGGGAGGTTATGGTGAAAAACTGTTTTTT
TRBD1	TRBV19	few	TRBJ2-7	CARLQGQGKLYGEQYF	TGTGCCAGGCTCCAAGGACAGGGGAAGTTGTACGGCGAGCAGTACTTC
TRBD1	TRBV29-1	few	TRBJ2-7	CSVEGQGAVEQYF	TGCAGCGTCGAGGGACAGGGGGCAGTCGAGCAGTACTTC
TRBD1	TRBV5-6	few	TRBJ2-7	CASSPQGARYEQYF	TGTGCCAGCAGCCCACAGGGGGCACGCTACGAGCAGTACTTC
-	TRBV2	few	TRBJ1-2	CASSETQNYGYTF	TGTGCCAGCAGCGAGACACAGAACTATGGCTACACCTTC
TRBD1	TRBV7-3	-	TRBJ1-2	CASSPGTANNYGYTF	TGTGCCAGCAGCCCCGGGACAGCCAATAACTATGGCTACACCTTC
-	TRBV7-2	-	TRBJ2-5	CASSLLAFETQYF	TGTGCCAGCAGCTTATTGGCTTTTGAGACCCAGTACTTC
TRBD1	TRBV29-1	-	TRBJ1-1	CSVDQGVDTEAFF	TGCAGCGTTGATCAGGGGGTGGACACTGAAGCTTTCTTT
-	TRBV13	few	TRBJ1-2	CASSGIGWGAYSNYGYTF	TGTGCCAGCAGCGGAATCGGTTGGGGAGCCTATAGCAACTATGGCTACACCTTC